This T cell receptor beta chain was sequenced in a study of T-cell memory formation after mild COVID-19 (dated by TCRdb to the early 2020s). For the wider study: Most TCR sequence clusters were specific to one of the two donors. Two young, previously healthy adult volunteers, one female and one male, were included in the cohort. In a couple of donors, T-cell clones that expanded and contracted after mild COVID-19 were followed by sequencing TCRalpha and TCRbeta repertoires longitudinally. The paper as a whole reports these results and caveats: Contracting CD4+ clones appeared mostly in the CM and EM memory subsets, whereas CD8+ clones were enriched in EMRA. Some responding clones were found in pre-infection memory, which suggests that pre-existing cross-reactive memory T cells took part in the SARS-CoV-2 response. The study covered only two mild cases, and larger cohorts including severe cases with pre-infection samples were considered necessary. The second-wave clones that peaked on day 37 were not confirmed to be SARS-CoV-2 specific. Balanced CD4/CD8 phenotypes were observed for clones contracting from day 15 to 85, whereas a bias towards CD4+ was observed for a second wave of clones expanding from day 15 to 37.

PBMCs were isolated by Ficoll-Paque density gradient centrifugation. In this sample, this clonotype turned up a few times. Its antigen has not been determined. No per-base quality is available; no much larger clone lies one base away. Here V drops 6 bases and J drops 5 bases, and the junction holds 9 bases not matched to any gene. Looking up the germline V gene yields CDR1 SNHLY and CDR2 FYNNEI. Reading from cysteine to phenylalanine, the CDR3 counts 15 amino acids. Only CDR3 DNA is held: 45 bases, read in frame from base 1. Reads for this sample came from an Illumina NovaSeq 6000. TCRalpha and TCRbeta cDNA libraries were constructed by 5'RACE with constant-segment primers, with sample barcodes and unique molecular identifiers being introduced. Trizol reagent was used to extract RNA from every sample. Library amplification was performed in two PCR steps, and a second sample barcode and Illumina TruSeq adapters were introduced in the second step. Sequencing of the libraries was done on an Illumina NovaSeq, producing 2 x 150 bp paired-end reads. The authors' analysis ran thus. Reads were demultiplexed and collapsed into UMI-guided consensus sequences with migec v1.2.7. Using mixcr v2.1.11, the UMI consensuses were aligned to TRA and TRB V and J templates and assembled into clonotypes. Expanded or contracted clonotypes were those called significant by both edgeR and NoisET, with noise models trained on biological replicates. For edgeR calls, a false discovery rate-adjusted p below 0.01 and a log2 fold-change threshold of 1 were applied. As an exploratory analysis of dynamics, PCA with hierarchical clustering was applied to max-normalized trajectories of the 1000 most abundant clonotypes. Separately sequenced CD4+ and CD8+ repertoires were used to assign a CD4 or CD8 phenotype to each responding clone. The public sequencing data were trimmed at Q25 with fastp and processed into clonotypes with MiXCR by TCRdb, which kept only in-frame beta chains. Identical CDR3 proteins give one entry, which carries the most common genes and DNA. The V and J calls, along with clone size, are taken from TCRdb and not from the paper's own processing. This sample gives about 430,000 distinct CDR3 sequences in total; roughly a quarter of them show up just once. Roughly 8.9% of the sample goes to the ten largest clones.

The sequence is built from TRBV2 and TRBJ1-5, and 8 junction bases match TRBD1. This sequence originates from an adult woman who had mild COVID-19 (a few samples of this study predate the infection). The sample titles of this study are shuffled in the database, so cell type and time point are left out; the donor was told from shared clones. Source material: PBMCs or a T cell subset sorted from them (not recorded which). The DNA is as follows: TGTGCCAGCAGCCGGGGACAGGTCATGGATCAGCCCCAGCATTTT. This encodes CASSRGQVMDQPQHF.